One sample yielded the 27 T cell receptor beta chains listed below, sequenced in a study of control samples from healthy donors and cancer patients. TCRdb keeps only in-frame clones here, not all; method: immunoSEQ multiplex PCR. Here the sample spans 190,000 or so clones, roughly 91% being singletons. The material sequenced was blood. These receptors were taken from a man younger than 30 in good health.

The rearrangement uses TRBV25-1 and TRBJ2-7; D is perhaps TRBD1 (6 bases). Per the germline V gene, CDR1 is MGHDK and CDR2 is SYGVNS. This CDR3 region has 15 residues. Deletions cut 4 bases from V and 3 bases from J, with 16 bases between. The CDR3 DNA reads TGTGCCAGCAGTGCGGGGCCAGGGGAACACTACGAGCAGTACTTC. It specifies CASSAGPGEHYEQYF.

The chain has TRBV6-2 or TRBV6-3 and TRBJ1-6; possible D gene TRBD1, 6 bases. The CDR3 consists of 17 residues. CDR1 MNHEY and CDR2 SVGEGT come from the germline V gene. V lost 5 bases and J 0 bases, leaving 14 bases between the germline ends. The CDR3 region has the DNA TGTGCCAGCAGTACCGGACAGATCAGCTCCTATAATTCACCCCTCCACTTT. Translation gives CASSTGQISSYNSPLHF.

This chain joins TRBV5-1 and TRBJ2-7; no firm D call. The CDR3 runs to 15 residues. Trimming stripped 0 bases from V and 5 bases from J, with 15 bases between. Germline CDR1 and CDR2: SGHRS and YFSETQ. Here the CDR3 reads CASSLDTPRLDEQYF. Written as DNA, the CDR3 is TGCGCCAGCAGCTTGGACACCCCTAGACTCGACGAGCAGTACTTC.

This chain connects TRBV30 to TRBJ2-3, with 7 bases that match TRBD1. Germline values: CDR1 GTSNPN, CDR2 SVGIG (reference sequence). This CDR3 spans 17 amino acids. Trimming removed 1 base from V and 0 bases from J; junction bases left unmatched: 10. CDR3 nucleotides: TGTGCCTGGAGTGCGAAAGATCACAGGGGTAGCACAGATACGCAGTATTTT. Translating it yields CAWSAKDHRGSTDTQYF.

This clone was picked up one time. The chain has TRBV9 and TRBJ1-2, with 8 bases matching TRBD1. The CDR3 has 15 amino acids. The V gene end was trimmed by 4 bases and the J gene end by 4 bases; junction bases not matched to a gene: 9. Germline CDR1 SGDLS, CDR2 YYNGEE. CDR3 amino acids: CASSTGQGRGYGYTF. In nucleotides, the CDR3 is TGTGCCAGCAGCACTGGACAGGGCCGCGGCTATGGCTACACCTTC.

Only one count was recorded for this clone. The V and J genes are TRBV5-4 and TRBJ2-1; 7 nucleotides match TRBD2. The junction had 5 bases not matched to a gene; V was cut back by 4 bases and J by 4 bases. In germline, CDR1 is SGHNT, CDR2 YYREEE (reference sequence). The CDR3 length is 14 residues. Here the CDR3 reads CASSTREEYNEQFF. DNA of the CDR3: TGTGCCAGCAGCACCCGGGAGGAATACAATGAGCAGTTCTTC.

The rearrangement joins TRBV3-1 (or the pseudogene TRBV3-2) to TRBJ2-3; the match to TRBD2 covers 10 bases. Germline CDR1 reads LGHDT; CDR2 reads YNNKEL (reference sequence). The trim removed 1 base at V and 8 bases at J, leaving 3 bases unmatched. The CDR3 spans 14 residues. CDR3 sequence reads: CASSQGTSGGTQYF. CDR3 nucleotide sequence: TGTGCCAGCAGCCAAGGGACTAGCGGCGGTACGCAGTATTTT.

The chain employs TRBV30 and TRBJ2-1; 9 nucleotides line up with TRBD1. CDR1 GTSNPN and CDR2 SVGIG come from the germline V gene (reference sequence). There are 16 residues in the CDR3. The V and J ends lost 6 bases and 6 bases, in that order; junction bases with no gene match: 15. The CDR3 loop is CACSWAGTGFRNEQFF. The CDR3 DNA sequence: TGTGCCTGCAGTTGGGCCGGGACAGGGTTCCGCAATGAGCAGTTCTTC. Full variable domain (remainder filled in from reference TRBV30 and TRBJ2-1): SQTIHQWPATLVQPVGSPLSLECTVEGTSNPNLYWYRQAAGRGLQLLFYSVGIGQISSEVPQNLSASRPQDRQFILSSKKLLLSDSGFYLCACSWAGTGFRNEQFFGPGTRLTVL.

CDR3 in DNA: TGTGCCATCAGTGAGAGTGAGCGGGGGGGTGGTGAGCAGTTCTTC. Its translation: CAISESERGGGEQFF. The gene calls are TRBV10-3 and TRBJ2-1, with 10 bases matching TRBD2. Germline CDR1 reads ENHRY; CDR2 reads SYGVKD. The CDR3 contains 15 residues. Unmatched junction bases numbered 7, after V lost 2 bases and J lost 9 bases.

V usage is TRBV9 and J usage is TRBJ2-1; D not certain. The ends were cut back, 0 bases at V and 7 bases at J, with 2 bases in the middle. Germline lookup yields CDR1 SGDLS and CDR2 YYNGEE. The CDR3 loop spans 11 amino acids. The CDR3 is CASSVENEQFF. CDR3 bases: TGTGCCAGCAGCGTAGAAAATGAGCAGTTCTTC.

The DNA of the CDR3 is TGTGCCAGCAGCTCCGGGACCCTCCGGTCGGGAGATACGCAGTATTTT. Translated, it gives CASSSGTLRSGDTQYF. The chain joins TRBV5-8 to TRBJ2-3; D may correspond to TRBD1 or TRBD2 (5 bases each). This CDR3 has 16 residues. The germline V and J ends were trimmed by 3 bases and 5 bases, with 19 bases remaining between them. Germline assignment: CDR1 SGHTS and CDR2 YDEGEE.

The V call is TRBV2, the J call TRBJ1-1; TRBD1 is a possible D gene (5 bases). The germline gives CDR1 SNHLY, CDR2 FYNNEI. There are 15 residues in the CDR3. Trimming shortened V by 4 bases and J by 8 bases, and 20 bases separated the two germline ends. DNA for the CDR3: TGTGCCAGCAGTGCGGGGGTAGTAAAAGTGCTCGAAGCTTTCTTT. It is translated as CASSAGVVKVLEAFF.

This clone was seen a single time. The rearrangement joins TRBV5-5 to TRBJ1-3; D call uncertain. Trimming stripped 4 bases from V and 3 bases from J, with 11 bases between. The germline CDR1 and CDR2 sequences are SGHKS and YYEKEE (reference sequence). CDR3 size: 14 residues. This CDR3 reads CASSPGRVGNTIYF. The CDR3 DNA sequence: TGTGCCAGCAGCCCCGGTCGGGTTGGAAACACCATATATTTT.

Comments on this clone: One end of the junction fails to match germline, which may point to a read error. V is TRBV20-1 and J is TRBJ1-5, with D perhaps matching TRBD1 (6 bases). Germline assignment: CDR1 DFQATT and CDR2 SNEGSKA (reference sequence). CDR3 length: 11 amino acids. The CDR3 reads CQLRGDQPQHF. CDR3 nucleotides: TGTCAACTCAGGGGCGATCAGCCCCAGCATTTT.

The chain recombines TRBV27 with TRBJ2-1; D may be TRBD2 (6 bases). The CDR3 is 17 amino acids. The germline V gene has CDR1 MNHEY and CDR2 SMNVEV (reference sequence). V was clipped by 9 bases and J by 3 bases, with 24 bases between them. The CDR3 DNA follows: TGTGCCAGTTCGCCACCGGGACTCGCGCCTATCTACAATGAGCAGTTCTTC. Amino acids: CASSPPGLAPIYNEQFF.

The rearrangement uses TRBV29-1 and TRBJ2-3; D might be TRBD1 (6 bases). V was pared by 6 bases and J by 2 bases, with 18 bases between. Per the germline V gene, CDR1 is SQVTM and CDR2 is ANQGSEA. The CDR3 sequence is 15 residues long. The CDR3 DNA is TGCAGCGTCCCCGCTCCCGGGACATACACAGATACGCAGTATTTT. Translation: CSVPAPGTYTDTQYF.

The V call is TRBV7-3, the J call TRBJ2-1; TRBD1 might be the D (5 bases). Germline CDR1 is SGHTA and CDR2 is FQGTGA. CDR3 length equals 13 residues. V was trimmed by 0 bases and J by 8 bases, leaving 8 bases between them. The CDR3 loop reads CASSLTGHDEQFF. The CDR3 nucleotides are TGTGCCAGCAGCTTAACCGGACACGATGAGCAGTTCTTC. Drawing the rest from reference TRBV7-3 and TRBJ2-1, the complete variable domain is GAGVSQTPSNKVTEKGKYVELRCDPISGHTALYWYRQSLGQGPEFLIYFQGTGAADDSGLPNDRFFAVRPEGSVSTLKIQRTERGDSAVYLCASSLTGHDEQFFGPGTRLTVL.

The chain couples TRBV6-6 to TRBJ1-3, with D possibly matching TRBD1 (5 bases). V lost 2 bases to trimming and J lost 4 bases, with 6 bases between them. The CDR3 runs 13 residues. CDR1 and CDR2 from the germline V gene are MNHNY and SVGAGI (reference sequence). CDR3: CASSYRTGNTIYF. CDR3 DNA sequence: TGTGCCAGCAGTTACCGGACAGGAAACACCATATATTTT.

In this sample, this clone turned up a few times. The J gene is TRBJ1-5, the V gene TRBV5-1; D not resolved. V was clipped by 0 bases and J by 8 bases, with 9 bases between them. The germline gives CDR1 SGHRS, CDR2 YFSETQ. This CDR3 is 13 amino acids long. CDR3 DNA sequence: TGCGCCAGCAGCTTGGGACAAGGAGAGCCCCAGCATTTT. Translating it yields CASSLGQGEPQHF.

A remark on this clone: This sample includes further DNA sequences coding for the same CDR3. The chain couples TRBV18 to TRBJ1-5, with a possible D match to TRBD1 (5 bases). The CDR3 spans 14 residues. Trimming removed 3 bases at V and 4 bases at J, with 10 bases between. Germline values: CDR1 KGHSH, CDR2 LQKENI. The CDR3 loop is CASSPLGGNQPQHF. The CDR3 nucleotides read TGTGCCAGCTCACCCCTCGGGGGAAATCAGCCCCAGCATTTT.

The rearrangement joins TRBV12-3 or TRBV12-4 to TRBJ2-3; 7 nucleotides agree with TRBD2. The junction had 0 bases not matched to a gene; V was cut back by 6 bases and J by 0 bases. This CDR3 contains 13 residues. The CDR3 loop reads CASRRESTDTQYF. The CDR3 coding sequence is TGTGCCAGCAGGCGGGAGAGCACAGATACGCAGTATTTT.

The CDR3 nucleotides are TGCGCCAGCAGCCAACGGACAGGAAACTACGAGCAGTACTTC. It specifies CASSQRTGNYEQYF. The chain carries TRBV4-1 and TRBJ2-7, with 7 bases lining up with TRBD1. CDR3 size: 14 residues. Germline lookup yields CDR1 MGHRA and CDR2 YSYEKL. The J segment lost 3 bases and the V segment lost 2 bases, leaving 4 bases of the junction unmatched.

The V and J genes are TRBV7-8 and TRBJ1-2; weak D call: TRBD1 (5 bases). This CDR3 has 13 residues. V gave up 2 bases and J gave up 2 bases, with 6 bases separating them. The germline V gene encodes CDR1 SGHVS and CDR2 FQNEAQ. CDR3 loop: CASSLRQNYGYTF. The DNA for the CDR3 is TGTGCCAGCAGCTTAAGACAGAACTATGGCTACACCTTC.

This rearrangement joins TRBV4-2 to TRBJ2-7; unclear D gene. The germline V gene encodes CDR1 LGHNA and CDR2 YNFKEQ. Trimming removed 1 base at V and 6 bases at J, with 10 bases between. This CDR3 spans 13 amino acids. In nucleotides, the CDR3 is TGTGCCAGCAGCCAAGGTCTAGTCTCCGAGCAGTACTTC. It encodes CASSQGLVSEQYF.

Points on this clone: A junction boundary mismatches the germline segment, possibly from a read error. The chain recombines TRBV6-5 with TRBJ1-2; TRBD1 aligns across 12 bases. CDR1 and CDR2 from the germline V gene are MNHEY and SVGAGI. The CDR3 spans 14 residues. CDR3 in DNA: TGTGCCAGCAATTACGGGACAGGGGGCGGGGGCTACACCTTC. It specifies CASNYGTGGGGYTF.

About this clone itself: The same CDR3 is also encoded by other DNA sequences in this sample. CDR3 bases: TGTGCCAGCAGCGTAGGGAGTAGTGGAAACACCATATATTTT. Translated, it gives CASSVGSSGNTIYF. The gene calls are TRBV9 and TRBJ1-3; no definite D call. Germline CDR1 reads SGDLS; CDR2 reads YYNGEE. The CDR3 runs to 14 residues. The V end lost 0 bases, the J end lost 3 bases, and 7 bases lay between the germline ends.

V and J are TRBV24-1 and TRBJ2-5; 7 nucleotides match TRBD1. Per germline, CDR1 KGHDR and CDR2 SFDVKD. The CDR3 totals 15 residues. After removal of 3 bases from V and 5 bases from J, the junction contained 8 bases not matched to a gene. In DNA, the CDR3 is TGTGCCACCAGTGATGCCACAGGGGCGGGTGAGACCCAGTACTTC. Translation: CATSDATGAGETQYF.